The next 10 T cell receptor beta chains were all read from a single sample in a study of cytomegalovirus exposure and HLA in healthy donors. 13 Jbeta primers and 60 Vbeta primers were used for the PCR. Data came from immunoSEQ multiplex PCR; TCRdb stores just in-frame clones and leaves some out. The sample holds over 120,000 clones. The specimen was PBMCs. These receptors all come from a male donor in good health and CMV-seronegative.

The rearrangement joins TRBV19 to TRBJ2-7, with D perhaps TRBD2 (6 bases). The CDR3 extends over 17 amino acids. CDR1 and CDR2 (germline): LNHDA, SQIVND (reference sequence). Trimming pared 3 bases from V and 3 bases from J, leaving 21 bases between. The CDR3 region has the DNA TGTGCCAGTAGTATTTATAACAGGCCTCGGGGACTCTACGAGCAGTACTTC. Its protein is CASSIYNRPRGLYEQYF.

This chain joins TRBV19 and TRBJ1-1; D might be TRBD1 (6 bases). Trimming removed 4 bases from V and 7 bases from J, with 19 bases in between. The germline CDR1 and CDR2 sequences are LNHDA and SQIVND (reference sequence). This CDR3 comprises 15 residues. CDR3 sequence: CASSKPGGSRGEAFF. CDR3 sequence (DNA): TGTGCCAGTAGTAAGCCTGGGGGAAGCAGGGGTGAAGCTTTCTTT.

The chain uses TRBV11-3 and TRBJ2-3; D call uncertain. Germline assignment: CDR1 SGHNT and CDR2 YENEEA. CDR3 length: 14 amino acids. V was cut by 0 bases and J by 5 bases, with 9 bases left in between. The CDR3 sequence: CASSLDAGEDTQYF. DNA for the CDR3: TGTGCCAGCAGCTTAGATGCTGGAGAAGATACGCAGTATTTT.

The chain joins TRBV6-5 to TRBJ1-3; 7 nucleotides match TRBD1. Germline CDR1 and CDR2: MNHEY and SVGAGI. The CDR3 covers 14 residues. V shed 7 bases and J 0 bases; nucleotides not matched to a gene: 3. CDR3 protein: CASTDRASGNTIYF. DNA of the CDR3: TGTGCCAGCACCGACAGGGCCTCTGGAAACACCATATATTTT.

The chain has TRBV4-3 and TRBJ2-1; perhaps TRBD1 as D (5 bases). The V gene's germline CDR1 is LGHNA and CDR2 YSLEER. The CDR3 covers 15 residues. The ends were cut back, 4 bases at V and 3 bases at J, with 13 bases in the middle. DNA for the CDR3: TGCGCCAGCAGCCGGGAAGGGGTCGTCTACAATGAGCAGTTCTTC. It yields the protein CASSREGVVYNEQFF.

The genes are TRBV7-2 and TRBJ2-1; 8 bases agree with TRBD1. V shed 5 bases and J 9 bases; nucleotides not matched to a gene: 6. CDR3 size: 13 residues. Germline V gene sequence: CDR1 SGHTA, CDR2 FQGNSA. CDR3 amino acids: CASSPGQGSEQFF. In nucleotides, the CDR3 is TGTGCCAGCAGCCCCGGACAGGGAAGTGAGCAGTTCTTC.

In nucleotides, the CDR3 is TGCGCCAGCAGCCCCGGGACAGGGGCGGATGGCTACACCTTC. Translated, it gives CASSPGTGADGYTF. The chain couples TRBV5-1 to TRBJ1-2; 10 bases fit TRBD1. V trimming: 4 bases; J trimming: 6 bases; junction bases outside the gene matches: 6. The CDR3 consists of 14 residues. The germline gives CDR1 SGHRS, CDR2 YFSETQ.

The chain has TRBV4-3 and TRBJ2-5; 13 nucleotides align to TRBD2. With V trimmed by 3 bases and J by 5 bases, 6 bases remained unmatched. The CDR3 extends over 16 amino acids. Germline loops: CDR1 LGHNA, CDR2 YSLEER. CDR3 residues: CASSQLLAGGRETQYF. CDR3 DNA sequence: TGCGCCAGCAGCCAGTTACTAGCGGGGGGGCGTGAGACCCAGTACTTC.

The chain employs TRBV6-1 and TRBJ2-3; no firm D call. V was clipped by 3 bases and J by 2 bases, with 6 bases between them. CDR1 and CDR2 from the germline V gene are MNHNS and SASEGT. The CDR3 has 13 residues. The DNA of the CDR3 is TGTGCCAGCAGTGAGAGCTTCACAGATACGCAGTATTTT. Its translation: CASSESFTDTQYF.

The CDR3 reads CASSSDRGNEQFF. CDR3 coding DNA: TGTGCCAGCAGCTCGGACAGGGGCAATGAGCAGTTCTTC. The chain links TRBV7-9 to TRBJ2-1; 9 bases map to TRBD1. This CDR3 is 13 amino acids long. The J segment lost 6 bases and the V segment lost 4 bases, leaving 1 base of the junction unmatched. Germline CDR1 SEHNR, CDR2 FQNEAQ (reference sequence).